A single T cell receptor beta chain is shown here with its context. These data are taken from a study of blood T cell repertoires in COVID-19. Overall study context: Samples of COVID-19 (acute and convalescent) were obtained from the United States, Italy and Spain. The analysed material was cDNA or gDNA that came from T cells, B-cell-depleted T cells, or PBMCs.

J lost 5 bases, V lost 2 bases, and 7 bases had no gene match. This CDR3 spans 15 amino acids. The germline gives CDR1 MDHEN, CDR2 SYDVKM. Authors' methods: Amplification of reference gene primers provided the estimated nucleated cell counts. Clones were sequenced by immunoSEQ multiplex PCR, and TCRdb holds only the in-frame ones, with some missing. That table supplies the V and J calls and clone size; D and trimming were determined from the DNA. The sample includes some 130,000 clones, approximately 82% of them seen just once. This sequence was found in a man between 60 and 70 years old who had recovered from COVID-19. The sequenced sample was peripheral blood. The chain combines TRBV28 with TRBJ1-1; TRBD1 agrees at 8 bases. CDR3 DNA sequence: TGTGCCAGCAGTTTACGGGGCGGACAGGGAACTGAAGCTTTCTTT. This sequence encodes CASSLRGGQGTEAFF.